The present entry profiles one T cell receptor (beta chain) with its context. Treatment in this sample: around 19 received Ad26.COV2.S at low or high dose, single or two shots; about 5 received placebo; per-sample allocation not given. Samples analyzed were those drawn on day 63 after the first vaccine or placebo injection. The data stem from a study of Ad26.COV2.S vaccination and SARS-CoV-2 variants. The CDR3 is 14 residues long. Trimming removed 10 bases from V and 2 bases from J; junction bases left unmatched: 6. The V gene's germline CDR1 is ENHRY and CDR2 SYGVKD. Produced via immunoSEQ multiplex PCR; TCRdb's table is partial and in-frame only. The sample contains about 470,000 clones, less than 95% of which appear only once.

The rearrangement uses TRBV10-3 and TRBJ2-7, with 12 positions matching TRBD1. The source was peripheral blood, collected in a trial of Ad26.COV2.S vaccine versus placebo. This sequence originates from a person aged 18-60 years who received the Ad26.COV2.S COVID-19 vaccine or a placebo. DNA of the CDR3: TGTGCCACCAGGGGGACAGGGGGCCCCTACGAGCAGTACTTC. Its protein product is CATRGTGGPYEQYF.